This T cell receptor beta chain was sequenced in a study of CD8+ T cells in alopecia areata. Extracted RNA was reverse transcribed into cDNA, the sequencing template. This table comes from immunoSEQ multiplex PCR, and its TCRdb copy is limited to in-frame clones, with some not included. This table holds 200,000 or so clones, around two fifths found once. Study-wide findings and caveats: For lesional scalp, especially alopecia totalis/universalis, clonality was higher than in normal scalp.

The sample's treatment: oral pan-JAK inhibitor, 5-10 mg twice daily. Germline V gene lookup returns CDR1 MNHEY and CDR2 SVGAGI. V was clipped by 6 bases and J by 1 base; unmatched bases: 3. The CDR3 totals 15 residues. Points on this clone: Its antigen is undetermined.

This TCR was recovered from a human donor with alopecia areata. The sample was CD4+ T cells sorted from blood, taken between weeks 30 and 35, from a patient treated with tofacitinib. V gene TRBV6-5 combines with J gene TRBJ1-5; 10 bases are a match to TRBD1. CDR3 DNA: TGTGCCAGCAGAAAGGGACAGGGGAGCAATCAGCCCCAGCATTTT. It encodes CASRKGQGSNQPQHF.